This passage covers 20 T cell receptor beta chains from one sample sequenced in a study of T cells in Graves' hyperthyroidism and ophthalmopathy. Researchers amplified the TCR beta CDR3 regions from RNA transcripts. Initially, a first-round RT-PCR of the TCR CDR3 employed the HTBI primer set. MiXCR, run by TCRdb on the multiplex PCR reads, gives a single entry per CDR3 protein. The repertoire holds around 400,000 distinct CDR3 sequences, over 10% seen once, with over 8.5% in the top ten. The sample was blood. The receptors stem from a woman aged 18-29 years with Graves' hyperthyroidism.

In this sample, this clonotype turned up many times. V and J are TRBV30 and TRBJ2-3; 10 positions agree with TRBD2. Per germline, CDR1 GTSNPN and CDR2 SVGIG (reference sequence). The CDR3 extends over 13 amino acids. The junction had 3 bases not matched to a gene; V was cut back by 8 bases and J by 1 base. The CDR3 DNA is TGTGCCAGAGGGACTAGCGGCACAGATACGCAGTATTTT. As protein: CARGTSGTDTQYF. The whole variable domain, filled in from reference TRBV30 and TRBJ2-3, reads SQTIHQWPATLVQPVGSPLSLECTVEGTSNPNLYWYRQAAGRGLQLLFYSVGIGQISSEVPQNLSASRPQDRQFILSSKKLLLSDSGFYLCARGTSGTDTQYFGPGTRLTVL.

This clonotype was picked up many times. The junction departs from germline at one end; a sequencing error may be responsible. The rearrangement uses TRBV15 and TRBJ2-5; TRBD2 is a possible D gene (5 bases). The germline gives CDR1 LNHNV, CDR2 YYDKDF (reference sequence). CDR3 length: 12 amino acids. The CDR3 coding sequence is TGTGCCACTAGCAGCGGTCCTGAGACCCAGTACTTC. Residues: CATSSGPETQYF.

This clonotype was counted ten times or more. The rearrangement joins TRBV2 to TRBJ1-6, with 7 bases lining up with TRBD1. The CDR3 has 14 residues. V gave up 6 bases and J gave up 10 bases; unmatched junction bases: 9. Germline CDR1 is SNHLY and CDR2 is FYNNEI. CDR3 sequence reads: CASSADRVGSPLHF. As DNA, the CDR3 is TGTGCCAGCAGCGCCGACAGGGTAGGGTCACCCCTCCACTTT.

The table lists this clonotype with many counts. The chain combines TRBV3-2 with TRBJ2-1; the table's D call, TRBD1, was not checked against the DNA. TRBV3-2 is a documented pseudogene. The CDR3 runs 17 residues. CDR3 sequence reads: CASSQDAFRTGYNEQFF. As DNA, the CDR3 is TGTGCCAGCAGCCAAGACGCATTCAGGACAGGATACAATGAGCAGTTCTTC.

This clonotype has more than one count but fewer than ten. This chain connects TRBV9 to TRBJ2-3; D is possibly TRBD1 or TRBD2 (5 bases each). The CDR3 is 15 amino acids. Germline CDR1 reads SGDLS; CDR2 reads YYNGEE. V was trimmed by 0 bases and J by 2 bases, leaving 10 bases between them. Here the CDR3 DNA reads TGTGCCAGCAGCGTAGAGTGGGACCCCACAGATACGCAGTATTTT. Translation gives CASSVEWDPTDTQYF.

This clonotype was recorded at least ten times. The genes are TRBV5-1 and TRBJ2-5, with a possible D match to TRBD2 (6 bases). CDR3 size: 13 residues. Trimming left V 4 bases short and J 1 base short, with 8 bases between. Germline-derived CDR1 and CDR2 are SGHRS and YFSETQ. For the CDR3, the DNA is TGCGCCAGCAGCAATAGCGGCCAAGAGACCCAGTACTTC. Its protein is CASSNSGQETQYF.

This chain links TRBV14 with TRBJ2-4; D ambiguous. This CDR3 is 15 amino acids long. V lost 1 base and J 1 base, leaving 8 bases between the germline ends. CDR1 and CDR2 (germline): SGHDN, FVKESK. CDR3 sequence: CASSQGVLAKNIQYF. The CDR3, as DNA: TGTGCCAGCAGCCAAGGAGTGCTTGCCAAAAACATTCAGTACTTC. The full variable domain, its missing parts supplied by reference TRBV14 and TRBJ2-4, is EAGVTQFPSHSVIEKGQTVTLRCDPISGHDNLYWYRRVMGKEIKFLLHFVKESKQDESGMPNNRFLAERTGGTYSTLKVQPAELEDSGVYFCASSQGVLAKNIQYFGAGTRLSVL.

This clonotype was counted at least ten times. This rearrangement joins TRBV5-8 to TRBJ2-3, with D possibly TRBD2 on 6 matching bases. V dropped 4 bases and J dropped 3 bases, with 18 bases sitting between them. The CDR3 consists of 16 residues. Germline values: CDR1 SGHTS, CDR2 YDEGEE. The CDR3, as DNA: TGTGCCAGCAGCCTTTTAGGCGGGGTTCGAACAGATACGCAGTATTTT. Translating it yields CASSLLGGVRTDTQYF. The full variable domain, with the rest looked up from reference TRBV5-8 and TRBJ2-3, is EAGVTQSPTHLIKTRGQQATLRCSPISGHTSVYWYQQALGLGLQFLLWYDEGEERNRGNFPPRFSGRQFPNYSSELNVNALELEDSALYLCASSLLGGVRTDTQYFGPGTRLTVL.

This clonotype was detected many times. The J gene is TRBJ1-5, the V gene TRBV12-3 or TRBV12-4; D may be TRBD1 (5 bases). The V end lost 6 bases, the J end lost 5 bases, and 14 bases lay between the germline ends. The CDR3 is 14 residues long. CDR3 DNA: TGTGCCAGCAGGTCCAGGGAGGGCGATCAGCCCCAGCATTTT. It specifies CASRSREGDQPQHF.

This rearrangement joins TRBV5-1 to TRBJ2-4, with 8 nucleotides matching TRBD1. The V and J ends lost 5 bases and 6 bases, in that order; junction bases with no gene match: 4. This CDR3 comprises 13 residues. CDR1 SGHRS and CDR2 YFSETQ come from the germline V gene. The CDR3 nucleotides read TGCGCCAGCAGTAACACAGGGGGAAACATTCAGTACTTC. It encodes CASSNTGGNIQYF.

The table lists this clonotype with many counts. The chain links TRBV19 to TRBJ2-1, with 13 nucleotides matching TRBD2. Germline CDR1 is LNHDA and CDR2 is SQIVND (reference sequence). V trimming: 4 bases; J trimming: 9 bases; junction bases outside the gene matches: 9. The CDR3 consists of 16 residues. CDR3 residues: CASSTGLAGELGEQFF. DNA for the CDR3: TGTGCCAGTAGTACTGGACTAGCGGGAGAATTAGGTGAGCAGTTCTTC.

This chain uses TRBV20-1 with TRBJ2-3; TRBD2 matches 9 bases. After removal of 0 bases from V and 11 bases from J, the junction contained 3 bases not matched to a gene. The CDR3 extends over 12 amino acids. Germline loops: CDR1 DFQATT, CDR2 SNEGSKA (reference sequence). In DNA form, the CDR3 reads TGCAGTGCTAGAGATGGAGCGGGGGGGCAGTATTTT. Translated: CSARDGAGGQYF.

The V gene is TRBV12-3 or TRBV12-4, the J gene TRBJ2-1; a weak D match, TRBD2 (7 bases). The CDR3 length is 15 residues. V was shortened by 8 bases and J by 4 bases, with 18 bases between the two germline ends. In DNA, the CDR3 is TGTGCCAGCGGGGGCACGGGCGGGGGATACAATGAGCAGTTCTTC. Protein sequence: CASGGTGGGYNEQFF.

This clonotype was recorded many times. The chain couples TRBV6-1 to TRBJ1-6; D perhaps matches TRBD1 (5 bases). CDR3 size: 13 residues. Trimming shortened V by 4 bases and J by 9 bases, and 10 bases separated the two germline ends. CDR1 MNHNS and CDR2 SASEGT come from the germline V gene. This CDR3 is CASSGRDVSPLHF. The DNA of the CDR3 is TGTGCCAGCAGTGGGCGGGACGTTTCACCCCTCCACTTT.

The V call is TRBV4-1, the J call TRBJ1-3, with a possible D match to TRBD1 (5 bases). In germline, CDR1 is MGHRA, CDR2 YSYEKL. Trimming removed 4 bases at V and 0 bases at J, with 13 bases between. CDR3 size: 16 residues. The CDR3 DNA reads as TGCGCCAGCAGCCCGAGGGACCTCGCCTCTGGAAACACCATATATTTT. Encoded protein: CASSPRDLASGNTIYF.

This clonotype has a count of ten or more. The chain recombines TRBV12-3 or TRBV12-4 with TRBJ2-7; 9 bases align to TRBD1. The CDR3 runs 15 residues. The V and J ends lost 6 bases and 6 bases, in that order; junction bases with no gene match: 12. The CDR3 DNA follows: TGTGCCAGCAGCTCACAGGGGGCGCTGGCCCTCGAGCAGTACTTC. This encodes CASSSQGALALEQYF.

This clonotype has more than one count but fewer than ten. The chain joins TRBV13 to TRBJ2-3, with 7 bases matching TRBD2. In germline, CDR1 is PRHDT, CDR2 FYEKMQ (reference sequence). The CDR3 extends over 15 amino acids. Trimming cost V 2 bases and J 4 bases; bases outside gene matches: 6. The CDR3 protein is CASSLRWGGADTQYF. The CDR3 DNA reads TGTGCCAGCAGCTTACGGTGGGGGGGGGCAGATACGCAGTATTTT. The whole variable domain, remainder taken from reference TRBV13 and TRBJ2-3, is AAGVIQSPRHLIKEKRETATLKCYPIPRHDTVYWYQQGPGQDPQFLISFYEKMQSDKGSIPDRFSAQQFSDYHSELNMSSLELGDSALYFCASSLRWGGADTQYFGPGTRLTVL.

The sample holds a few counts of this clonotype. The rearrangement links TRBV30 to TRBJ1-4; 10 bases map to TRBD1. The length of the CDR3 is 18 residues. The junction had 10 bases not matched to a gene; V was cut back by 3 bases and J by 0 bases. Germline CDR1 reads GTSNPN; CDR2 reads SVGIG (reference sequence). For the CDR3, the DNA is TGTGCCTGGAGAAACTGGGGCGGACAGGGGGCAACTAATGAAAAACTGTTTTTT. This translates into CAWRNWGGQGATNEKLFF.

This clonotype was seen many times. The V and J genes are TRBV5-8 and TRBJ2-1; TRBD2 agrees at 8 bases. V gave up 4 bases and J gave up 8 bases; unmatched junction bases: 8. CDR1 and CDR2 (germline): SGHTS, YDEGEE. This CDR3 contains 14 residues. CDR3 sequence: CASSLRGGGHEQFF. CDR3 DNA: TGTGCCAGCAGCCTCCGGGGGGGCGGGCATGAGCAGTTCTTC.

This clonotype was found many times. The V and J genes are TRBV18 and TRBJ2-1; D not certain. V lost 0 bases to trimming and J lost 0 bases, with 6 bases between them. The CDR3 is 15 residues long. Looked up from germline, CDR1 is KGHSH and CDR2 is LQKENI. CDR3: CASSPPSSSYNEQFF. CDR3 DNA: TGTGCCAGCTCACCACCTTCGAGCTCCTACAATGAGCAGTTCTTC.